This TCR beta chain was captured in a study of cytomegalovirus exposure and HLA in healthy donors. With 60 Vbeta and 13 Jbeta primers, the PCR was carried out. Libraries were prepared by immunoSEQ multiplex PCR; TCRdb keeps only in-frame clonotypes and omits some of them. The sample lists some 200,000 clones; approximately 78% were seen once. Whole-study results and caveats: At a 0.05 false discovery rate, a later analysis found approximately 17,000 TCR beta sequences to be associated with HLA alleles.

As regards this clone: Its antigen is unidentified.

CDR3 length: 14 amino acids. Germline V CDR1 and CDR2: PRHDT, FYEKMQ (reference sequence). The V gene end was trimmed by 5 bases and the J gene end by 10 bases; junction bases not matched to a gene: 10. V usage is TRBV13 and J usage is TRBJ2-1; TRBD1 agrees at 8 bases. The TCR originated in a woman aged 18-29 years in good health and CMV-seronegative. Sequencing input: PBMCs. CDR3 amino acids: CASSPHRGTGEQFF. The CDR3 coding sequence is TGTGCCAGCAGCCCGCACAGGGGGACGGGGGAGCAGTTCTTC.